Listed below are T cell receptor beta chains from one sample, sequenced in a study of Tregs in tolerant kidney transplant recipients. Assay used: immunoSEQ multiplex PCR; TCRdb lists only in-frame clones, some missing. The sample includes around 74,000 clones, 95% to 98% of them seen just once. Sequencing used CD4+ T cells from blood, obtained before the transplant. Receptor source: a human donor who received a combined kidney and bone marrow transplant. The CDR3 runs from the conserved cysteine through the conserved F or W. Each record gives: D gene, clone size, J gene, V gene, CDR3 DNA, CDR3 protein. A D gene is named only where the DNA matches it firmly. Not every row has a clone size; where given, it reads once, few, many or a size class.

d_call: TRBD2; clone_size: NA; j_call: TRBJ2-2; v_call: TRBV11-3; cdr3_nt: TGTGCCAGCAGCTTAGGAAGGACTAGCGGGGGGTCGAGCACCGGGGAGCTGTTTTTT; cdr3_aa: CASSLGRTSGGSSTGELFF
d_call: NA; clone_size: NA; j_call: TRBJ2-2; v_call: TRBV6-4; cdr3_nt: TGTGCCAGCAGTGTTCAGGTTACAACTCACACCGGGGAGCTGTTTTTT; cdr3_aa: CASSVQVTTHTGELFF
d_call: NA; clone_size: NA; j_call: TRBJ2-5; v_call: TRBV6-5; cdr3_nt: TGTGCCAGCTTTCAGGGGCCTCCAGAGACCCAGTACTTC; cdr3_aa: CASFQGPPETQYF
d_call: NA; clone_size: NA; j_call: TRBJ1-2; v_call: TRBV19; cdr3_nt: TGTGCCAGTAGTATAGTAGTACGGAACTATGGCTACACCTTC; cdr3_aa: CASSIVVRNYGYTF
d_call: NA; clone_size: NA; j_call: TRBJ2-7; v_call: TRBV5-4; cdr3_nt: TGTGCCAGCCGTCTAGCGACGACCTCCTACGAGCAGTACTTC; cdr3_aa: CASRLATTSYEQYF
d_call: TRBD2; clone_size: NA; j_call: TRBJ2-7; v_call: TRBV25-1; cdr3_nt: TGTGCCAGCAGTAAGGGGACGGGAGGCACCTACGAGCAGTACTTC; cdr3_aa: CASSKGTGGTYEQYF
d_call: TRBD2; clone_size: once; j_call: TRBJ2-1; v_call: TRBV10-3; cdr3_nt: TGTGCCATACAAAGGGGACTAGCTCACAATGAGCAGTTCTTC; cdr3_aa: CAIQRGLAHNEQFF
d_call: TRBD1; clone_size: once; j_call: TRBJ2-7; v_call: TRBV5-4; cdr3_nt: TGTGCCAGCAGCTTGGGACAGGGGGCAGTCGAGCAGTACTTC; cdr3_aa: CASSLGQGAVEQYF
d_call: TRBD1; clone_size: NA; j_call: TRBJ1-2; v_call: TRBV5-1; cdr3_nt: TGCGCCAGCCAGGGGGGACAAACTAACTATGGCTACACCTTC; cdr3_aa: CASQGGQTNYGYTF
d_call: NA; clone_size: NA; j_call: TRBJ2-7; v_call: TRBV7-2; cdr3_nt: TGTGCCAGCAGCCCTGAGTATTTCTCCTACGAGCAGTACTTC; cdr3_aa: CASSPEYFSYEQYF
d_call: TRBD1; clone_size: NA; j_call: TRBJ2-7; v_call: TRBV29-1; cdr3_nt: TGCAGCGTTGGGAAGGGACAGCCCTACGAGCAGTACTTC; cdr3_aa: CSVGKGQPYEQYF
d_call: NA; clone_size: NA; j_call: TRBJ1-1; v_call: TRBV15; cdr3_nt: TGTGCCACCAGCAGAGGGAGAGTGAACACTGAAGCTTTCTTT; cdr3_aa: CATSRGRVNTEAFF
d_call: NA; clone_size: once; j_call: TRBJ2-7; v_call: TRBV7-8; cdr3_nt: TGTGCCAGCAGCCCTAGCTCCCGACTGTCTAATCGCTACGAGCAGTACTTC; cdr3_aa: CASSPSSRLSNRYEQYF
d_call: NA; clone_size: NA; j_call: TRBJ2-1; v_call: TRBV7-2; cdr3_nt: TGTGCCAGCAGCCAAAGGCGTGAGGGTGAGCAGTTCTTC; cdr3_aa: CASSQRREGEQFF
d_call: NA; clone_size: NA; j_call: TRBJ2-3; v_call: TRBV7-9; cdr3_nt: TGTGCCAGCAGCTTAGTCGTAGATACGCAGTATTTT; cdr3_aa: CASSLVVDTQYF
d_call: NA; clone_size: NA; j_call: TRBJ1-3; v_call: TRBV15; cdr3_nt: TGTGCCACCAGCAACAGGAACACCATATATTTT; cdr3_aa: CATSNRNTIYF
d_call: NA; clone_size: few; j_call: TRBJ2-5; v_call: TRBV9; cdr3_nt: TGTGCCAGCAGCGTAGGACAGTACCAAGAGACCCAGTACTTC; cdr3_aa: CASSVGQYQETQYF
d_call: NA; clone_size: NA; j_call: TRBJ2-1; v_call: TRBV7-2; cdr3_nt: TGTGCCAGCAGCTCCCCTTGGCGGGGCCATATCGATTGGCAGTTCTTC; cdr3_aa: CASSSPWRGHIDWQFF
d_call: NA; clone_size: NA; j_call: TRBJ2-1; v_call: TRBV7-9; cdr3_nt: TGTGCCAGCAGCCATTCGGAGCCGAGCTCCTACAATGAGCAGTTCTTC; cdr3_aa: CASSHSEPSSYNEQFF
d_call: TRBD2; clone_size: NA; j_call: TRBJ2-7; v_call: TRBV7-9; cdr3_nt: TGTGCCAGCAGCCCCGGGACTAGCGGGATGTACGAGCAGTACTTC; cdr3_aa: CASSPGTSGMYEQYF
d_call: NA; clone_size: NA; j_call: TRBJ2-7; v_call: TRBV7-5; cdr3_nt: TGTGTCAGAAGCTTAACTTGGGCTAGCGGGGGAAGCCACTACGAGCAGTACTTC; cdr3_aa: CVRSLTWASGGSHYEQYF
d_call: NA; clone_size: once; j_call: TRBJ2-5; v_call: TRBV21-1; cdr3_nt: TGTGCCAGCAGCAAAGGAAGGACTAGCGGGAGATTTAGGGAGACCCAGTACTTC; cdr3_aa: CASSKGRTSGRFRETQYF
d_call: NA; clone_size: once; j_call: TRBJ1-1; v_call: TRBV5-1; cdr3_nt: TGCGCCAGCAGCTCCCAGGAATATAACACTGAAGCTTTCTTT; cdr3_aa: CASSSQEYNTEAFF
d_call: TRBD1; clone_size: NA; j_call: TRBJ1-5; v_call: TRBV28; cdr3_nt: TGTGCCAGCCCACCTCGGGACAGGGGGGTCAATAGCAATCAGCCCCAGCATTTT; cdr3_aa: CASPPRDRGVNSNQPQHF